This passage covers 29 T cell receptor beta chains from one sample sequenced in a study of T cells in tumors after PD-1 blockade. Clones were sequenced by immunoSEQ multiplex PCR, and TCRdb holds only the in-frame ones, with some missing. The table lists about 21,000 clones, roughly 80% of them singletons. Sample: PBMCs, taken after anti-PD-1 therapy. These receptor sequences come from a human donor with advanced basal cell or squamous cell carcinoma (not recorded which).

This sequence joins TRBV11-3 and TRBJ2-5, with TRBD1 identical over 9 bases. Looked up from germline, CDR1 is SGHNT and CDR2 is YENEEA. The CDR3 contains 14 residues. V dropped 5 bases and J dropped 5; count of bases not matched to a gene: 6. CDR3 nucleotide sequence: TGTGCCAGCAGCGAGAACAGGGGGCGGGAGACCCAGTACTTC. It specifies CASSENRGRETQYF.

The chain links TRBV7-9 to TRBJ1-5; 9 bases are shared with TRBD1. The CDR3 loop spans 14 amino acids. From germline, CDR1 is SEHNR and CDR2 FQNEAQ (reference sequence). The V gene end was trimmed by 2 bases and the J gene end by 7 bases; junction bases not matched to a gene: 3. The CDR3 sequence is CASSLPDRGQPQHF. The CDR3 DNA reads as TGTGCCAGCAGCTTACCGGACAGGGGACAGCCCCAGCATTTT.

The chain combines TRBV5-1 with TRBJ1-2, with TRBD1 identical over 9 bases. The CDR3 length is 14 residues. The trim removed 1 base at V and 8 bases at J, leaving 6 bases unmatched. CDR1 is SGHRS, CDR2 YFSETQ, per germline. The CDR3 region has the DNA TGCGCCAGCAGCTTGTTGGGACAGGGCGACGGCTACACCTTC. Protein sequence: CASSLLGQGDGYTF.

This clone was found a few times. The chain links TRBV7-9 to TRBJ2-3; 14 nucleotides agree with TRBD2. This CDR3 contains 17 residues. J was trimmed by 3 bases and V by 6 bases; bases with no gene match: 8. From germline, CDR1 is SEHNR and CDR2 FQNEAQ (reference sequence). The CDR3 DNA sequence: TGTGCCAGCAGGGACGGACTAGCGGGAGGTATTACAGATACGCAGTATTTT. Its translation: CASRDGLAGGITDTQYF. Full variable domain (outside the CDR3, taken from reference TRBV7-9 and TRBJ2-3): DTGVSQNPRHKITKRGQNVTFRCDPISEHNRLYWYRQTLGQGPEFLTYFQNEAQLEKSRLLSDRFSAERPKGSFSTLEIQRTEQGDSAMYLCASRDGLAGGITDTQYFGPGTRLTVL.

This chain uses TRBV10-1 with TRBJ1-4; D is ambiguous. The V gene lost 3 bases and the J gene lost 8 bases, with 13 bases spanning the gap. This CDR3 has 14 amino acids. Germline lookup yields CDR1 WNHNN and CDR2 SYGVQD (reference sequence). The CDR3 spells CASSDAGFGEKLFF. The CDR3 bases are TGCGCCAGCAGTGATGCGGGATTTGGGGAAAAACTGTTTTTT.

This chain joins TRBV28 and TRBJ1-4, with a tentative D call TRBD1 (6 bases). The V end lost 5 bases, the J end lost 8 bases, and 15 bases lay between the germline ends. The CDR3 is made up of 14 amino acids. Germline assignment: CDR1 MDHEN and CDR2 SYDVKM. CDR3 amino acids: CASSPDSEGEKLFF. The CDR3 DNA sequence: TGTGCCAGCAGTCCGGACAGTGAGGGAGAAAAACTGTTTTTT.

This clone was detected only a few times. The chain employs TRBV2 and TRBJ2-3, with D perhaps being TRBD1 or TRBD2 (5 bases each). The CDR3 extends over 15 amino acids. With 8 bases removed from V and 4 bases from J, the gap between germline ends came to 19 bases. Germline V gene sequence: CDR1 SNHLY, CDR2 FYNNEI. For the CDR3, the DNA is TGTGCCAGCGGAATCTCAAAAGTGGGGGCAGATACGCAGTATTTT. This encodes CASGISKVGADTQYF.

CDR3 region: CASSKGTGGNYGYTF. The DNA for the CDR3 is TGTGCCAGTAGTAAGGGCACAGGGGGCAACTATGGCTACACCTTC. V and J are TRBV19 and TRBJ1-2; 9 bases fit TRBD1. The CDR3 sequence is 15 residues long. The J segment lost 2 bases and the V segment lost 4 bases, leaving 5 bases of the junction unmatched. Germline V gives CDR1 LNHDA, CDR2 SQIVND (reference sequence).

The count of this clone is one. This chain joins TRBV19 and TRBJ1-2; tentatively, D is TRBD1 (6 bases). This CDR3 has 13 residues. V was pared by 7 bases and J by 0 bases, with 9 bases between. The germline V gene has CDR1 LNHDA and CDR2 SQIVND (reference sequence). The CDR3 DNA follows: TGTGCCAGTAAGGGGGAAGCTAACTATGGCTACACCTTC. It encodes CASKGEANYGYTF.

V usage is TRBV6-6 and J usage is TRBJ1-3, with unresolved D. V lost 7 bases to trimming and J lost 2 bases, with 9 bases between them. The CDR3 contains 13 residues. Per germline, CDR1 MNHNY and CDR2 SVGAGI (reference sequence). The CDR3 spells CASTPDPGNTIYF. As DNA, the CDR3 is TGTGCCAGCACTCCGGACCCTGGAAACACCATATATTTT.

V is TRBV6-5 and J is TRBJ2-7; D remains unclear. Looked up from germline, CDR1 is MNHEY and CDR2 is SVGAGI. CDR3 size: 15 residues. Trimming took off 7 bases at V and 2 bases at J, with 18 bases between the two ends. CDR3 amino acids: CASTANSDPAYEQYF. The CDR3 region has the DNA TGTGCCAGCACCGCAAACTCGGACCCAGCCTACGAGCAGTACTTC.

The chain employs TRBV28 and TRBJ2-1, with TRBD2 matching over 16 bases. Germline CDR1 MDHEN, CDR2 SYDVKM. The CDR3 is 17 residues long. V was pared by 4 bases and J by 1 base, with 1 base of the junction left unmatched. The CDR3 reads CASSSGLAGGSYNEQFF. DNA for the CDR3: TGTGCCAGCAGTTCGGGACTAGCGGGAGGGTCCTACAATGAGCAGTTCTTC. The full variable domain, completed using reference TRBV28 and TRBJ2-1, is DVKVTQSSRYLVKRTGEKVFLECVQDMDHENMFWYRQDPGLGLRLIYFSYDVKMKEKGDIPEGYSVSREKKERFSLILESASTNQTSMYLCASSSGLAGGSYNEQFFGPGTRLTVL.

This clone has a single count. The chain joins TRBV10-3 to TRBJ2-1; D possibly matches TRBD1 or TRBD2 (5 bases each). The V gene's germline CDR1 is ENHRY and CDR2 SYGVKD. The V end lost 8 bases, the J end lost 7 bases, and 15 bases lay between the germline ends. CDR3 length: 13 amino acids. This chain's CDR3 is CAIYGGWENEQFF. CDR3 nucleotides: TGTGCCATCTATGGGGGATGGGAAAATGAGCAGTTCTTC.

This chain uses TRBV7-8 with TRBJ1-1; the D gene is possibly TRBD1 (5 bases). This CDR3 spans 17 amino acids. CDR1 and CDR2 (germline): SGHVS, FQNEAQ. V gave up 1 base and J gave up 6 bases, with 21 bases separating them. CDR3 sequence: CASSLDRGTLGSAEAFF. CDR3 nucleotide sequence: TGTGCCAGCAGCTTAGATAGAGGGACCCTCGGTAGCGCTGAAGCTTTCTTT.

V and J are TRBV29-1 and TRBJ1-1; D not resolved. The length of the CDR3 is 15 residues. CDR1 is SQVTM, CDR2 ANQGSEA, per germline. Between the trimmed V and J ends, which lost 0 bases and 6 bases, there was a span of 17 bases. In nucleotides, the CDR3 is TGCAGCGTTGAAGATCTTACCCCGGTTGCTGCTGAAGCTTTCTTT. Protein: CSVEDLTPVAAEAFF.

The rearrangement joins TRBV19 to TRBJ1-1, with no clear D. Germline-derived CDR1 and CDR2 are LNHDA and SQIVND (reference sequence). The CDR3 length is 15 residues. Between the trimmed V and J ends, which lost 5 bases and 5 bases, there was a span of 18 bases. As DNA, the CDR3 is TGTGCCAGTAGTCACCAAAAGGGAGTGGATACTGAAGCTTTCTTT. It encodes CASSHQKGVDTEAFF.

The chain uses TRBV6-1 and TRBJ1-2, with D possibly TRBD1 on 6 matching bases. This CDR3 has 16 amino acids. The V gene's germline CDR1 is MNHNS and CDR2 SASEGT. V dropped 4 bases and J dropped 8 bases, with 23 bases sitting between them. CDR3 in DNA: TGTGCCAGCAGTGCCACAGGGTCTGGAGCATTGGGCGGCTACACCTTC. Translated, it gives CASSATGSGALGGYTF.

The chain carries TRBV20-1 and TRBJ1-2; no firm D call. The CDR3 spans 10 residues. Germline lookup yields CDR1 DFQATT and CDR2 SNEGSKA (reference sequence). V lost 6 bases and J lost 7, with 9 bases in between. The CDR3 sequence: CSAKQLGYTF. In DNA form, the CDR3 reads TGCAGTGCCAAGCAACTTGGCTACACCTTC.

This chain joins TRBV10-3 and TRBJ1-1; D call uncertain. The CDR3 is made up of 11 amino acids. V was shortened by 2 bases and J by 6 bases, with 4 bases between the two germline ends. CDR1 ENHRY and CDR2 SYGVKD come from the germline V gene. CDR3 DNA: TGTGCCATCAGTGAGGGCGCTGAAGCTTTCTTT. This gives the protein CAISEGAEAFF.

This clone appeared a few times. The chain is built from TRBV3-1 (or the pseudogene TRBV3-2) and TRBJ2-7; TRBD2 matches at 12 bases. This CDR3 spans 14 amino acids. The trim removed 4 bases at V and 5 bases at J, leaving 3 bases unmatched. Germline CDR1 reads LGHDT; CDR2 reads YNNKEL (reference sequence). The CDR3 region has the DNA TGTGCCAGCAGCCGACTAGCGGGAGCCAACGAGCAGTACTTC. Encoded protein: CASSRLAGANEQYF.

The rearrangement joins TRBV7-6 to TRBJ2-3, with no clear D. The CDR3 is made up of 12 amino acids. The V gene's germline CDR1 is SGHVS and CDR2 FNYEAQ. V was cut by 5 bases and J by 6 bases, with 9 bases left in between. The CDR3 loop is CASSITLDTQYF. DNA of the CDR3: TGTGCCAGCAGCATTACCCTGGATACGCAGTATTTT.

The chain couples TRBV7-9 to TRBJ2-5, with no clear D. The end of the DNA fits TRBJ2-7 better, so the J call may be wrong. The CDR3 extends over 13 amino acids. CDR1 is SEHNR, CDR2 FQNEAQ, per germline (reference sequence). CDR3 DNA: TGTGCCAGCAGCCCCAGCCCCTCCTACGAGCAGTACTTC. Protein sequence: CASSPSPSYEQYF.

The rearrangement joins TRBV11-1 to TRBJ2-1, with D possibly being TRBD1 (6 bases). The V end lost 5 bases, the J end lost 8 bases, and 10 bases lay between the germline ends. The germline V gene has CDR1 SGHAT and CDR2 FQDESV (reference sequence). The CDR3 has 12 amino acids. Written as DNA, the CDR3 is TGTGCCAGCAGCCCAGGGGTCCATGAGCAGTTCTTC. It translates to CASSPGVHEQFF.

As to this clone: One end of the junction varies from germline; a read error may be responsible. The chain has TRBV7-9 and TRBJ2-7; the D is unclear. Germline V gene lookup returns CDR1 SEHNR and CDR2 FQNEAQ (reference sequence). The CDR3 extends over 10 amino acids. Written as DNA, the CDR3 is TGTGCCAGCAGCTTAGACGGCGCAGACTTC. Translating gives CASSLDGADF.

This clone has just one count. V usage is TRBV11-2 and J usage is TRBJ2-5; 13 positions match TRBD2. Trimming at V came to 1 base and at J to 2 bases, leaving 7 bases not matched to a gene. Per germline, CDR1 SGHAT and CDR2 FQNNGV. This CDR3 spans 18 amino acids. CDR3 in amino acids: CASSLVRLAGGYQETQYF. In DNA form, the CDR3 reads TGTGCCAGCAGCTTAGTCAGACTAGCGGGGGGCTATCAAGAGACCCAGTACTTC.

This chain joins TRBV4-2 and TRBJ2-1, with no clear D. There are 16 residues in the CDR3. Looked up from germline, CDR1 is LGHNA and CDR2 is YNFKEQ. V lost 0 bases to trimming and J lost 0 bases, with 9 bases between them. In nucleotides, the CDR3 is TGTGCCAGCAGCCAAGAGTATTCGAGCTCCTACAATGAGCAGTTCTTC. It is translated as CASSQEYSSSYNEQFF.

This clone appeared a few times. The chain joins TRBV2 to TRBJ2-7; tentative D call: TRBD2 (6 bases). The CDR3 totals 13 residues. Germline-derived CDR1 and CDR2 are SNHLY and FYNNEI. V shed 6 bases and J shed 7 bases, with 16 bases lying between them. CDR3 loop: CASSGSGLGEQYF. CDR3 sequence (DNA): TGTGCCAGCAGCGGAAGCGGGTTAGGGGAGCAGTACTTC. Supplemented by reference TRBV2 and TRBJ2-7, the full variable domain reads EPEVTQTPSHQVTQMGQEVILRCVPISNHLYFYWYRQILGQKVEFLVSFYNNEISEKSEIFDDQFSVERPDGSNFTLKIRSTKLEDSAMYFCASSGSGLGEQYFGPGTRLTVT.

This clone was observed a handful of times. V and J are TRBV5-1 and TRBJ1-5; D perhaps matches TRBD1 (5 bases). Germline V gene data show CDR1 as SGHRS and CDR2 as YFSETQ. This CDR3 spans 13 amino acids. V lost 2 bases, J lost 5 bases, and 8 bases lay in between. This CDR3 is CASSFGGDQPQHF. CDR3 DNA sequence: TGCGCCAGCAGCTTCGGAGGGGATCAGCCCCAGCATTTT.

The chain links TRBV6-5 to TRBJ2-3, with D unclear. The CDR3 runs to 14 residues. Trimming removed 6 bases from V and 0 bases from J, with 10 bases in between. In germline, CDR1 is MNHEY, CDR2 SVGAGI. The CDR3 spells CASRQISSTDTQYF. Written as DNA, the CDR3 is TGTGCCAGCAGGCAGATTAGCAGCACAGATACGCAGTATTTT.